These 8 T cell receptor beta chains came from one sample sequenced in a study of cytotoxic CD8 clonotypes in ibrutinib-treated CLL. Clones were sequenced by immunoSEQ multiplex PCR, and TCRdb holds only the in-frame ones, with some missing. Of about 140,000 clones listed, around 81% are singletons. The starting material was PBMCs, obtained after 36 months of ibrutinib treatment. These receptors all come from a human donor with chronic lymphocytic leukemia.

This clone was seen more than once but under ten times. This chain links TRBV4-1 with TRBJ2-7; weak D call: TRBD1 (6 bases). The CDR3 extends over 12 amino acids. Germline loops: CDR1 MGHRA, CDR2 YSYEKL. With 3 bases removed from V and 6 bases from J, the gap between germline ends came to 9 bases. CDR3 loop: CASSHRTVEQYF. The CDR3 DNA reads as TGCGCCAGCAGCCACAGGACAGTCGAGCAGTACTTC.

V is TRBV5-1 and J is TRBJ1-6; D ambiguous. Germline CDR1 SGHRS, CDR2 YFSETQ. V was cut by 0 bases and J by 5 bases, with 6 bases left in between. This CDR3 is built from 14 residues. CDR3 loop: CASSLGDNNSPLHF. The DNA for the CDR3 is TGCGCCAGCAGCTTGGGAGATAATAATTCACCCCTCCACTTT.

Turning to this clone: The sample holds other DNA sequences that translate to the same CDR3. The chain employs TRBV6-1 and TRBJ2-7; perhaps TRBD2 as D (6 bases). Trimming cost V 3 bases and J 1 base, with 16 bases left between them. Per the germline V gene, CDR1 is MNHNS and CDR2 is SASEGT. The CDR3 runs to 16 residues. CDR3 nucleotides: TGTGCCAGCAGTGAGCCTATAGCGGAGCCTTCCTACGAGCAGTACTTC. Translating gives CASSEPIAEPSYEQYF.

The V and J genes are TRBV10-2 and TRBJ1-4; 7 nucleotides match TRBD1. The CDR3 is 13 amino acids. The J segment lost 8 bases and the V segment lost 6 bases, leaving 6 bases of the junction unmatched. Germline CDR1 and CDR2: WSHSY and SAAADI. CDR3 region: CASSRDSGEKLFF. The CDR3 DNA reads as TGCGCCAGCAGCAGGGACAGTGGAGAAAAACTGTTTTTT.

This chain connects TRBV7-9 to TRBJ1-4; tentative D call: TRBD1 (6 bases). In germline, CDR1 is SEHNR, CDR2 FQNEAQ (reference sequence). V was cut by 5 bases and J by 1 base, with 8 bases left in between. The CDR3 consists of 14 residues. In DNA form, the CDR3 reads TGTGCCAGCAGCCGCAGGGGAACTAATGAAAAACTGTTTTTT. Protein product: CASSRRGTNEKLFF.

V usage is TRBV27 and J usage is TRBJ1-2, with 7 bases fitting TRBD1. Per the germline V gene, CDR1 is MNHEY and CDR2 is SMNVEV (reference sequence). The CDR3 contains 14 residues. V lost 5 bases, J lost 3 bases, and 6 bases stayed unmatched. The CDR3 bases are TGTGCCAGCAGTAGAAAGGGACAGTACTATGGCTACACCTTC. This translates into CASSRKGQYYGYTF.

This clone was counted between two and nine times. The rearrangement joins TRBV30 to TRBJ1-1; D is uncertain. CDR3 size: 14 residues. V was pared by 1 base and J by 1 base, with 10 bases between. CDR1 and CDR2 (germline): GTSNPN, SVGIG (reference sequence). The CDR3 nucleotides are TGTGCCTGGAGTGCCCTGGGCTGGAACACTGAAGCTTTCTTT. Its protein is CAWSALGWNTEAFF.

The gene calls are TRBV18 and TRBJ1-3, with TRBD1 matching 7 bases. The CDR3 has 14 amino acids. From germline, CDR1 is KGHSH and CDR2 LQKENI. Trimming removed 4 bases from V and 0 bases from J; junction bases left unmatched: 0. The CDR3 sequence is CASSRDSSGNTIYF. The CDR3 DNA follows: TGTGCCAGCTCACGGGACAGCTCTGGAAACACCATATATTTT. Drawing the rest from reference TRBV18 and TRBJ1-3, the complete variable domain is NAGVMQNPRHLVRRRGQEARLRCSPMKGHSHVYWYRQLPEEGLKFMVYLQKENIIDESGMPKERFSAEFPKEGPSILRIQQVVRGDSAAYFCASSRDSSGNTIYFGEGSWLTVV.